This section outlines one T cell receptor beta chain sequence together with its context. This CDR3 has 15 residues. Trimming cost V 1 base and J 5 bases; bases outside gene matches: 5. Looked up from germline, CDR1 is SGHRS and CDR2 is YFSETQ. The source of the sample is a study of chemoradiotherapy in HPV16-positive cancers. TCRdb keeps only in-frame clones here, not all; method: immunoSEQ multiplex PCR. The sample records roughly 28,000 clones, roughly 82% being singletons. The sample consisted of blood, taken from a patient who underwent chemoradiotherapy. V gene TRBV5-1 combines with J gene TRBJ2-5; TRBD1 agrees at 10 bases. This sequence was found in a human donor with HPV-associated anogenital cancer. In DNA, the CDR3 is TGCGCCAGCAGCTTGACCGGGACAGGGGTCGAGACCCAGTACTTC. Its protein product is CASSLTGTGVETQYF.